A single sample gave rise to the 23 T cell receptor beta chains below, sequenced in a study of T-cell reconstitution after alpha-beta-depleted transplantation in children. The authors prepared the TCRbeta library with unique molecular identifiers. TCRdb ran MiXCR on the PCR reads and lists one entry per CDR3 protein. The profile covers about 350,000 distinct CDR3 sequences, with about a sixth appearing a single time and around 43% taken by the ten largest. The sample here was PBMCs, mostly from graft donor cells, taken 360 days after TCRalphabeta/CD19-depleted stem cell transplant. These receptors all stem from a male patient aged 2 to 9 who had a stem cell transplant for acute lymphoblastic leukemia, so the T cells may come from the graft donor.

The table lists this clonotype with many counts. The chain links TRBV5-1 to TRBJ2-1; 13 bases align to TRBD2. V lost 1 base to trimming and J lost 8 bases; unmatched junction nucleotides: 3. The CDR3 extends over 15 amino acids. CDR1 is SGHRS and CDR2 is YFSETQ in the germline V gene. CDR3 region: CASSLRLAGGDEQFF. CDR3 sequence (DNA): TGCGCCAGCAGCTTGAGACTAGCGGGGGGAGATGAGCAGTTCTTC.

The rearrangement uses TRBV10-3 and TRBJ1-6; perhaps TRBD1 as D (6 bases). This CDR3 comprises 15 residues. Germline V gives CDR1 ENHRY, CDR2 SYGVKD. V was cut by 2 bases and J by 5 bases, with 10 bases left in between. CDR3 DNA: TGTGCCATCAGTGAGGGGGACAAGCATAATTCACCCCTCCACTTT. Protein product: CAISEGDKHNSPLHF.

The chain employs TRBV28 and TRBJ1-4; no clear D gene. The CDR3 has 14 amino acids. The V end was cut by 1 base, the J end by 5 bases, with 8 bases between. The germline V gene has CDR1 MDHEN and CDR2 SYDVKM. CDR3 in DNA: TGTGCCAGCAGTTTATCTTTGGGGAATGAAAAACTGTTTTTT. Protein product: CASSLSLGNEKLFF. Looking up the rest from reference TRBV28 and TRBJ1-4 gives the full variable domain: DVKVTQSSRYLVKRTGEKVFLECVQDMDHENMFWYRQDPGLGLRLIYFSYDVKMKEKGDIPEGYSVSREKKERFSLILESASTNQTSMYLCASSLSLGNEKLFFGSGTQLSVL.

For the CDR3, the DNA is TGCAGTGCTAGAGGTGAAGGCGGGCGCACAGATACGCAGTATTTT. Its protein product is CSARGEGGRTDTQYF. V is TRBV20-1 and J is TRBJ2-3; the D gene is possibly TRBD2 (5 bases). The V gene lost 1 base and the J gene lost 1 base, with 12 bases spanning the gap. CDR3 size: 15 residues. Germline CDR1 and CDR2: DFQATT and SNEGSKA (reference sequence).

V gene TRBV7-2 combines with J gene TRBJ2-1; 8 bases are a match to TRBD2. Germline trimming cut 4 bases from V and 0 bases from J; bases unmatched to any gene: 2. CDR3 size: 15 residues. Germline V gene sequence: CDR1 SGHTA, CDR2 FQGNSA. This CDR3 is CASSWSGSSYNEQFF. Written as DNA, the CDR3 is TGTGCCAGCAGCTGGAGCGGGAGCTCCTACAATGAGCAGTTCTTC. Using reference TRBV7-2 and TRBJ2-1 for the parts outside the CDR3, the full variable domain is GAGVSQSPSNKVTEKGKDVELRCDPISGHTALYWYRQSLGQGLEFLIYFQGNSAPDKSGLPSDRFSAERTGGSVSTLTIQRTQQEDSAVYLCASSWSGSSYNEQFFGPGTRLTVL.

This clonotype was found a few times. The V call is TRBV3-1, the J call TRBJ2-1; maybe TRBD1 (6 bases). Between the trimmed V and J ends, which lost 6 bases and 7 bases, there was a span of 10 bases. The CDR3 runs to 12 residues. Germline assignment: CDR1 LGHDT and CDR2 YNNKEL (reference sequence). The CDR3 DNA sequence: TGTGCCAGCAGGTTACAGGGAAATGAGCAGTTCTTC. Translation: CASRLQGNEQFF.

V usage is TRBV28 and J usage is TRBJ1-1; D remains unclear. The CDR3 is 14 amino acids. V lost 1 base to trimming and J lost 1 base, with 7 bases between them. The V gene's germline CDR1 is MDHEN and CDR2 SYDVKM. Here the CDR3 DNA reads TGTGCCAGCAGTTTATTTAGCAGGAACACTGAAGCTTTCTTT. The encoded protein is CASSLFSRNTEAFF.

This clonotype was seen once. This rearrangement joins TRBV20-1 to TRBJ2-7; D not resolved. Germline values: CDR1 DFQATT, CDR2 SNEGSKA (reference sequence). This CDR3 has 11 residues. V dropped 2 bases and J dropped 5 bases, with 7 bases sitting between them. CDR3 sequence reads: CSARRFDEQYF. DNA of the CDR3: TGCAGTGCTAGAAGGTTTGACGAGCAGTACTTC.

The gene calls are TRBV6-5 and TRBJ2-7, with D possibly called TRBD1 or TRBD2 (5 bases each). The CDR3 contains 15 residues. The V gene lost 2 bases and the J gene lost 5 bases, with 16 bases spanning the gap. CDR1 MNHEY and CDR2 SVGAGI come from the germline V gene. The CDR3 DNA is TGTGCCAGCAGTTACAGGGGAGACTCGCTTAACGAGCAGTACTTC. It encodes CASSYRGDSLNEQYF.

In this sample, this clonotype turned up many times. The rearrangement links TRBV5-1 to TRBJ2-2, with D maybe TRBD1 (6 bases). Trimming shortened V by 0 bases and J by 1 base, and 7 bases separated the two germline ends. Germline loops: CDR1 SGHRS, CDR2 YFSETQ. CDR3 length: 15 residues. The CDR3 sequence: CASSLDRVNTGELFF. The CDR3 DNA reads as TGCGCCAGCAGCTTGGACAGGGTGAACACCGGGGAGCTGTTTTTT.

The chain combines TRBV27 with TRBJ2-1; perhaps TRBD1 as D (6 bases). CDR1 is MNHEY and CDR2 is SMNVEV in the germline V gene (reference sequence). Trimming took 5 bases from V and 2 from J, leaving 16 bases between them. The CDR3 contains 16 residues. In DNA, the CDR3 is TGTGCCAGCAGTACCCGGACAGCCAGAGCCTACAATGAGCAGTTCTTC. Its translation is CASSTRTARAYNEQFF.

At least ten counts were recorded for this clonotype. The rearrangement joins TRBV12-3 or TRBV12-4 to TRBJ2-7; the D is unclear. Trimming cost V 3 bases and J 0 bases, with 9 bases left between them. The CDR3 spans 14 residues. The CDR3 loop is CASSFSHNSYEQYF. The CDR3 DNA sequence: TGTGCCAGCAGTTTTTCTCACAACTCCTACGAGCAGTACTTC.

CDR3 DNA: TGTGCCAGCAGTTTGGTTAGCGGGAGACCGAGCCCCACAGATACGCAGTATTTT. This codes for CASSLVSGRPSPTDTQYF. The rearrangement links TRBV28 to TRBJ2-3; TRBD2 agrees at 9 bases. The V and J ends lost 3 bases and 2 bases, in that order; junction bases with no gene match: 12. In germline, CDR1 is MDHEN, CDR2 SYDVKM. The CDR3 extends over 18 amino acids.

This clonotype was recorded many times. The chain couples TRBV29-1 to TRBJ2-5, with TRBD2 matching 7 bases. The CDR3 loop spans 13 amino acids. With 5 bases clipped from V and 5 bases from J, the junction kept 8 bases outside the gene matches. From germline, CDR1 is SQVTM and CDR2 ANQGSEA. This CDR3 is CSVQGLVWETQYF. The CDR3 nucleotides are TGCAGCGTTCAAGGACTAGTTTGGGAGACCCAGTACTTC.

The CDR3 nucleotides read TGTGCCAGCAGCTTAGAGGGAATCGGGGTGGGGAATCTCGATGAGCAGTTCTTC. Protein sequence: CASSLEGIGVGNLDEQFF. The gene calls are TRBV7-8 and TRBJ2-1, with a weak D call TRBD2 (5 bases). The length of the CDR3 is 18 residues. Looked up from germline, CDR1 is SGHVS and CDR2 is FQNEAQ. V was trimmed by 1 base and J by 8 bases, leaving 24 bases between them.

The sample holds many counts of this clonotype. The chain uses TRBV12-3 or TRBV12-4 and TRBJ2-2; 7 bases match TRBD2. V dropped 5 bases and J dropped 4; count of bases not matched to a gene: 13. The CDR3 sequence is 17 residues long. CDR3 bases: TGTGCCAGCAGTCCCCGGCTTGCGGGAGTTAGCACCGGGGAGCTGTTTTTT. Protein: CASSPRLAGVSTGELFF.

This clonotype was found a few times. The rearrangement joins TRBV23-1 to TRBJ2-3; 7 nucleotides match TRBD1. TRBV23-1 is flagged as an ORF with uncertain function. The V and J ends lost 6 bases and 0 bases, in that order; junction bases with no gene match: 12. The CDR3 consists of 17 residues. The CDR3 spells CASSLLGRGLSTDTQYF. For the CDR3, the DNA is TGCGCCAGCAGCCTCCTTGGAAGGGGGCTTAGCACAGATACGCAGTATTTT.

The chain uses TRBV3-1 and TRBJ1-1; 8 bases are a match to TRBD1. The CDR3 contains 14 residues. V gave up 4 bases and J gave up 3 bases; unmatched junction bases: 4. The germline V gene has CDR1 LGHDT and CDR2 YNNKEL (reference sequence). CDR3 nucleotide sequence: TGTGCCAGCAGCCGTGGACAGGGACACACTGAAGCTTTCTTT. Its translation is CASSRGQGHTEAFF.

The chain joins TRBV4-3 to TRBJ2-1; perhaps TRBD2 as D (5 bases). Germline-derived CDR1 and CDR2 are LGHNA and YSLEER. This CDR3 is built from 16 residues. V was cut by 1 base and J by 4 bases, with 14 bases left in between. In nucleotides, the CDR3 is TGCGCCAGCAGCCAAGGGACTGGGTGGGTATACAATGAGCAGTTCTTC. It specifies CASSQGTGWVYNEQFF.

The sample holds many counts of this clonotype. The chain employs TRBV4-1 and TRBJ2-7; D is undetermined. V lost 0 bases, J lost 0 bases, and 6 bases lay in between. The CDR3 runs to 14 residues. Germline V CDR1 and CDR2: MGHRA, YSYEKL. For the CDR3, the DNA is TGCGCCAGCAGCCAAGATTCCGTCTCCTACGAGCAGTACTTC. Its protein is CASSQDSVSYEQYF.

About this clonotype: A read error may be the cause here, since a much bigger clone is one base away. The chain's CDR3 is CTSSSRVTLRTGTGELFF. In DNA, the CDR3 is TGTACCAGCAGTTCTCGGGTCACACTACGGACAGGGACCGGGGAGCTGTTTTTT. The chain combines TRBV6-4 with TRBJ2-2; 8 positions match TRBD1. CDR3 length: 18 amino acids. The germline gives CDR1 MRHNA, CDR2 SNTAGT.

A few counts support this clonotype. The CDR3 coding sequence is TGTGCCAGCAGCTTAGTAGGGACGGCCAATGAAAAACTGTTTTTT. This codes for CASSLVGTANEKLFF. This chain links TRBV7-9 with TRBJ1-4; D perhaps matches TRBD1 (5 bases). The CDR3 spans 15 residues. Deletions cut 1 base from V and 5 bases from J, with 11 bases between. Looked up from germline, CDR1 is SEHNR and CDR2 is FQNEAQ (reference sequence).

The CDR3 region has the DNA TGCGCCAGCAGCTTGGAAGGACAGGGGGCATACACCGGGGAGCTGTTTTTT. This encodes CASSLEGQGAYTGELFF. The rearrangement links TRBV5-1 to TRBJ2-2; 11 positions match TRBD1. V lost 0 bases and J lost 3; bases outside the gene matches: 4. Germline V lookup: CDR1 SGHRS, CDR2 YFSETQ. The CDR3 length is 17 residues.